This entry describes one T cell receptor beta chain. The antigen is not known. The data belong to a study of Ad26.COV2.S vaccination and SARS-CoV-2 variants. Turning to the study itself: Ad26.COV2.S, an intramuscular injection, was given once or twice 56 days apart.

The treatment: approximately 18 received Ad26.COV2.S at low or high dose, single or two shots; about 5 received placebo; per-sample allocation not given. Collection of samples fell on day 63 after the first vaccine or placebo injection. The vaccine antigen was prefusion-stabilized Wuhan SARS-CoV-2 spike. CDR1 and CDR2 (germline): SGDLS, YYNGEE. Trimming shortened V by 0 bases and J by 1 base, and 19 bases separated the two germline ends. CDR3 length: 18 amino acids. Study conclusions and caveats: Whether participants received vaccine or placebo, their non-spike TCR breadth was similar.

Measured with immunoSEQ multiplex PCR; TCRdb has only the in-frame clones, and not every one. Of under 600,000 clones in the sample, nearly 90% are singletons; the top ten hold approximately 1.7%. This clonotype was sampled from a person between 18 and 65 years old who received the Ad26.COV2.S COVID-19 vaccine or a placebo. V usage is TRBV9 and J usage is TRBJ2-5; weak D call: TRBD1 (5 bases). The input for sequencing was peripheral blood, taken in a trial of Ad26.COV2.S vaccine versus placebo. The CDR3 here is CASSVAPALRQRQETQYF. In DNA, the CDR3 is TGTGCCAGCAGCGTAGCCCCAGCTCTCAGACAGCGCCAAGAGACCCAGTACTTC.